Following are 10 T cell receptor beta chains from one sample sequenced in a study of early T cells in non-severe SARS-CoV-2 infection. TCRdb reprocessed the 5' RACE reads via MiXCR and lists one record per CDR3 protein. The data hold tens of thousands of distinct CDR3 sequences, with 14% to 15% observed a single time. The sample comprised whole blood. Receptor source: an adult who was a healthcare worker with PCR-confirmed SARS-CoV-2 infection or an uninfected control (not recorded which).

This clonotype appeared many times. This CDR3 is CASSLDRMNTEAFF. CDR3 DNA sequence: TGCGCCAGCAGCTTGGATCGCATGAACACTGAAGCTTTCTTT. The rearrangement links TRBV5-1 to TRBJ1-1; D call uncertain. Trimming shortened V by 0 bases and J by 0 bases, and 6 bases separated the two germline ends. CDR1 is SGHRS, CDR2 YFSETQ, per germline. This CDR3 contains 14 residues.

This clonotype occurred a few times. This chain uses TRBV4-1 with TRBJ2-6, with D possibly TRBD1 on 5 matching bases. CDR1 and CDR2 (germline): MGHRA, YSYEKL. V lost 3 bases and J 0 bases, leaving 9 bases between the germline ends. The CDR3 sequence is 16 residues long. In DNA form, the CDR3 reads TGCGCCAGCAGCCATGTAAGGGGCTCTGGGGCCAACGTCCTGACTTTC. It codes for CASSHVRGSGANVLTF.

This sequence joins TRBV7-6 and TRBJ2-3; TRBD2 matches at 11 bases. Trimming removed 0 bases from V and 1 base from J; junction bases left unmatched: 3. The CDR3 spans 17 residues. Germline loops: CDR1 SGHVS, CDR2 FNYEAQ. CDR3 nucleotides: TGTGCCAGCAGCTTAGCCGGACTAGCGGGTCGCACAGATACGCAGTATTTT. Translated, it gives CASSLAGLAGRTDTQYF.

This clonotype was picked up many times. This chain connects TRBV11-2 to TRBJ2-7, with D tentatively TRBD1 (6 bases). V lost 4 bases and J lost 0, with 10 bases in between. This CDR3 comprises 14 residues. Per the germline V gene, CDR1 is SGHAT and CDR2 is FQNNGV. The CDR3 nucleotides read TGTGCCAGCAGCTCAGGGGTTATCTCCTACGAGCAGTACTTC. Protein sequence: CASSSGVISYEQYF.

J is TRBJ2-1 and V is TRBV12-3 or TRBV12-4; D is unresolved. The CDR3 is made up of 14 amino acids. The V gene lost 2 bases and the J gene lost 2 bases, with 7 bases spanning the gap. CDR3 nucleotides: TGTGCCAGCAGTTTAACTGTGGCCTACAATGAGCAGTTCTTC. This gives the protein CASSLTVAYNEQFF.

CDR3: CASSQQGYEQFF. CDR3 DNA: TGTGCCAGCAGCCAACAGGGGTATGAGCAGTTCTTC. V is TRBV3-1 and J is TRBJ2-1, with a weak D call TRBD1 (6 bases). V dropped 2 bases and J dropped 8 bases, with 7 bases sitting between them. The CDR3 runs to 12 residues. Per germline, CDR1 LGHDT and CDR2 YNNKEL (reference sequence).

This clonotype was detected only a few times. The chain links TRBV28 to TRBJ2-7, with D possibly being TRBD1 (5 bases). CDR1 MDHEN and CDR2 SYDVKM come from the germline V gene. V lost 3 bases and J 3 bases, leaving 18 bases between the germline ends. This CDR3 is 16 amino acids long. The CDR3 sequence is CASSLGPRTPSYEQYF. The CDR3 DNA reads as TGTGCCAGCAGTTTGGGGCCCAGGACCCCGAGCTACGAGCAGTACTTC.

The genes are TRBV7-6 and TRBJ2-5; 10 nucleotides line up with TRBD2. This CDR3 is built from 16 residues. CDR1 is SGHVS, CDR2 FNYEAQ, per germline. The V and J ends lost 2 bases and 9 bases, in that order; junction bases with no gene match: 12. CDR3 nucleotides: TGTGCCAGCAGCTTAAGATCTAGCGGGGGCCCGGTGTCCCAGTACTTC. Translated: CASSLRSSGGPVSQYF.

The CDR3: CASSREASYNEQFF. DNA of the CDR3: TGTGCCAGCAGCCGGGAGGCCTCCTACAATGAGCAGTTCTTC. V gene TRBV7-2 combines with J gene TRBJ2-1; 7 nucleotides agree with TRBD2. CDR3 length equals 14 residues. Trimming at V came to 5 bases and at J to 0 bases, leaving 1 base not matched to a gene. The germline CDR1 and CDR2 sequences are SGHTA and FQGNSA.

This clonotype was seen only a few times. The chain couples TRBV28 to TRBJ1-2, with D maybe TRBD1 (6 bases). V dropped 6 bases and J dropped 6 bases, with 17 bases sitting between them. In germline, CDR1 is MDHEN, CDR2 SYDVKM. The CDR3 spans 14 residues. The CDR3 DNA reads TGTGCCAGCAGGGCGTGGGGGGCGATTCATGGCTACACCTTC. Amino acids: CASRAWGAIHGYTF.